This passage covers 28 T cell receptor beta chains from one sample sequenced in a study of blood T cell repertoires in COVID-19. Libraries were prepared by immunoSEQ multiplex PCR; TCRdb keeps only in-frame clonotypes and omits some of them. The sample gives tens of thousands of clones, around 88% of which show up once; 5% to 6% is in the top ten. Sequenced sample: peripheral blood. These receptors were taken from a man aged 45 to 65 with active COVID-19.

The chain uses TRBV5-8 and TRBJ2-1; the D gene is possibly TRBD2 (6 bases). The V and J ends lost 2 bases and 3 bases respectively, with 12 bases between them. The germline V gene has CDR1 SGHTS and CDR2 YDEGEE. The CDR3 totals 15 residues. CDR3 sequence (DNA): TGTGCCAGCAGCTTTTTGGAGACTAGCTACAATGAGCAGTTCTTC. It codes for CASSFLETSYNEQFF.

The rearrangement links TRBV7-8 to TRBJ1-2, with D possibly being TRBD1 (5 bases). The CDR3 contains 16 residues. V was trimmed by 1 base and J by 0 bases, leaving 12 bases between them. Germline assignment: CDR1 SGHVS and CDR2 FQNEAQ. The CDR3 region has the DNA TGTGCCAGCAGCTTAGTAGCGGGGGAAGCTAACTATGGCTACACCTTC. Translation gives CASSLVAGEANYGYTF.

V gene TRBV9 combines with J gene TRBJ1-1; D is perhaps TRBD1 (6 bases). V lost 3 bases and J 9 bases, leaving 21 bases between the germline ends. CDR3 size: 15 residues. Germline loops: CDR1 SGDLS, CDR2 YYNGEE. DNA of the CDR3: TGTGCCAGCAGCGCCCGAGGGGCCATGGGGGGGCAAGCTTTCTTT. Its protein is CASSARGAMGGQAFF. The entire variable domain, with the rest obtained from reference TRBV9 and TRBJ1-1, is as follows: DSGVTQTPKHLITATGQRVTLRCSPRSGDLSVYWYQQSLDQGLQFLIQYYNGEERAKGNILERFSAQQFPDLHSELNLSSLELGDSALYFCASSARGAMGGQAFFGQGTRLTVV.

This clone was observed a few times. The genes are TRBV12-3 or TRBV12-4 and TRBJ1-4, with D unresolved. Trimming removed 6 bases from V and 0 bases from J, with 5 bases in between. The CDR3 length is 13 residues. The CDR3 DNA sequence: TGTGCCAGCAGGAGTCCAACTAATGAAAAACTGTTTTTT. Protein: CASRSPTNEKLFF.

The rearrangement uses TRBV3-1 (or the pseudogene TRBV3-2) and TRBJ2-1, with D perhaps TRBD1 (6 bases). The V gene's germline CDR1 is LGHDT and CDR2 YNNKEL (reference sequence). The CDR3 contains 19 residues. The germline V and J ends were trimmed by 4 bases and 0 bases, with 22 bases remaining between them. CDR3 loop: CASSPLPTWTDSSYNEQFF. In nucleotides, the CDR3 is TGTGCCAGCAGCCCCCTACCCACCTGGACGGACAGCTCCTACAATGAGCAGTTCTTC.

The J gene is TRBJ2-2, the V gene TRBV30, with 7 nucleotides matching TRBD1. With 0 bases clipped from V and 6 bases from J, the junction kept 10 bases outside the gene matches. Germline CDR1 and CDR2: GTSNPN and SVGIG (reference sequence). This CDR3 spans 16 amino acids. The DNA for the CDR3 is TGTGCCTGGAGTGTATATTCCAACAGGGGCGCCGGGGAGCTGTTTTTT. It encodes CAWSVYSNRGAGELFF.

The CDR3: CASSYSMQGYTYEQYF. The CDR3 region has the DNA TGTGCCAGCAGTTACTCGATGCAGGGGTACACCTACGAGCAGTACTTC. V usage is TRBV6-5 and J usage is TRBJ2-7, with D tentatively TRBD1 (6 bases). Per the germline V gene, CDR1 is MNHEY and CDR2 is SVGAGI. The CDR3 sequence is 16 residues long. V shed 0 bases and J shed 2 bases, with 14 bases lying between them.

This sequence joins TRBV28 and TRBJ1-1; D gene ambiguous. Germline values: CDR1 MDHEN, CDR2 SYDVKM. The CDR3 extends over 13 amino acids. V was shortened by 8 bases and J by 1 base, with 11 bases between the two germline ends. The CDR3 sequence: CASVLRQNTEAFF. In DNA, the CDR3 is TGTGCCAGCGTTCTAAGACAGAACACTGAAGCTTTCTTT.

Written as DNA, the CDR3 is TGTGCCAGCAGCTTTCACGGGGACAAGAGGGGTGAAGCTTTCTTT. Its translation: CASSFHGDKRGEAFF. The V and J genes are TRBV7-6 and TRBJ1-1, with TRBD1 as a possible D gene (6 bases). The CDR3 loop spans 15 amino acids. Trimming stripped 3 bases from V and 7 bases from J, with 18 bases between. Germline CDR1 SGHVS, CDR2 FNYEAQ.

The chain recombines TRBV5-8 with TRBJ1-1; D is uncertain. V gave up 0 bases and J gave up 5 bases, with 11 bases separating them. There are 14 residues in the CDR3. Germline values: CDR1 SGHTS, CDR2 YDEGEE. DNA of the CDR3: TGTGCCAGCAGCTTGGGGCGGCGAGGGACTGAAGCTTTCTTT. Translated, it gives CASSLGRRGTEAFF.

CDR3 region: CASSPGQLSYGYTF. In DNA form, the CDR3 reads TGTGCCAGCTCCCCGGGACAGCTTAGTTATGGCTACACCTTC. The chain carries TRBV18 and TRBJ1-2; TRBD1 agrees at 7 bases. CDR1 KGHSH and CDR2 LQKENI come from the germline V gene. J lost 5 bases, V lost 6 bases, and 9 bases had no gene match. The CDR3 length is 14 residues.

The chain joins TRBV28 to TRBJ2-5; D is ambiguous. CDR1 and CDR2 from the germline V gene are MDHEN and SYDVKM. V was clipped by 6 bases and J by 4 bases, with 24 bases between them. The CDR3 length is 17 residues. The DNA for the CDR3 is TGTGCCAGCAGGCGTCGAGCTGGAGAGGTTGGTGGAGAGACCCAGTACTTC. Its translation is CASRRRAGEVGGETQYF. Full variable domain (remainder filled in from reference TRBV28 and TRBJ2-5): DVKVTQSSRYLVKRTGEKVFLECVQDMDHENMFWYRQDPGLGLRLIYFSYDVKMKEKGDIPEGYSVSREKKERFSLILESASTNQTSMYLCASRRRAGEVGGETQYFGPGTRLLVL.

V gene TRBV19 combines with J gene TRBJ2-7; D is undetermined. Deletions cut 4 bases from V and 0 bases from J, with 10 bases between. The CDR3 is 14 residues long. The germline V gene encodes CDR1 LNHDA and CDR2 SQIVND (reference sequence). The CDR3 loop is CASSSSGSSYEQYF. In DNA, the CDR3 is TGTGCCAGTAGTAGTTCGGGTAGCTCCTACGAGCAGTACTTC. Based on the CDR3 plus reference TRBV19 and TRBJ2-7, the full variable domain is DGGITQSPKYLFRKEGQNVTLSCEQNLNHDAMYWYRQDPGQGLRLIYYSQIVNDFQKGDIAEGYSVSREKKESFPLTVTSAQKNPTAFYLCASSSSGSSYEQYFGPGTRLTVT.

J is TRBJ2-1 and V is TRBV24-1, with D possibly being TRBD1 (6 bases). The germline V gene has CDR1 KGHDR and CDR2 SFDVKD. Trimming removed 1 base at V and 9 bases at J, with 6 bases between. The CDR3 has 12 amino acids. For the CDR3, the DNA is TGTGCCACCAGTGATTTAGGGGGTGAGCAGTTCTTC. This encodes CATSDLGGEQFF.

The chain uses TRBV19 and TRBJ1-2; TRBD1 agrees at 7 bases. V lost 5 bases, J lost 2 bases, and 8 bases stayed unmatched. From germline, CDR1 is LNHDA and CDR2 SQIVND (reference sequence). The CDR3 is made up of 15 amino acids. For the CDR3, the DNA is TGTGCCAGTAGTTTCGGGACAGCCGTCAACTATGGCTACACCTTC. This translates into CASSFGTAVNYGYTF.

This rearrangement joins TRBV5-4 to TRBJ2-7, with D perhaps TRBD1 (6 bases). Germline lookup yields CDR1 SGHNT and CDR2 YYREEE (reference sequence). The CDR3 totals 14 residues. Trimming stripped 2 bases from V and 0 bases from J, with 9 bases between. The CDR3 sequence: CASSFTGNSYEQYF. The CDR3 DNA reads TGTGCCAGCAGCTTCACAGGGAACTCCTACGAGCAGTACTTC.

CDR3 DNA sequence: TGCGCCAGCAGCTCCTACGCCCCTAGCACAGATACGCAGTATTTT. It translates to CASSSYAPSTDTQYF. The rearrangement uses TRBV5-1 and TRBJ2-3; D ambiguous. The CDR3 is made up of 15 amino acids. Germline V gene data show CDR1 as SGHRS and CDR2 as YFSETQ. V was clipped by 3 bases and J by 0 bases, with 11 bases between them.

In DNA, the CDR3 is TGTGCCAGCAGTTGGGACAGTAACTATGGCTACACCTTC. Amino acids: CASSWDSNYGYTF. The V gene is TRBV28, the J gene TRBJ1-2; TRBD1 matches at 7 bases. Trimming cost V 4 bases and J 1 base; bases outside gene matches: 0. The CDR3 is made up of 13 amino acids. Germline V gene data show CDR1 as MDHEN and CDR2 as SYDVKM.

The CDR3 nucleotides are TGTGCCAGCAGTTCCACAAGACTAGCGGGGTACGAGCAGTACTTC. It specifies CASSSTRLAGYEQYF. This chain joins TRBV28 and TRBJ2-7, with 11 bases aligning to TRBD2. The CDR3 has 15 residues. J lost 4 bases, V lost 4 bases, and 6 bases had no gene match. CDR1 MDHEN and CDR2 SYDVKM come from the germline V gene.

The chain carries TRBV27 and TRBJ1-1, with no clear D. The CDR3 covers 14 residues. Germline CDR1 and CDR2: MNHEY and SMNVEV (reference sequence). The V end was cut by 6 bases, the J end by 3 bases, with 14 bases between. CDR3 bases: TGTGCCAGCAGCCCCGGAGGGATGGACACTGAAGCTTTCTTT. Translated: CASSPGGMDTEAFF.

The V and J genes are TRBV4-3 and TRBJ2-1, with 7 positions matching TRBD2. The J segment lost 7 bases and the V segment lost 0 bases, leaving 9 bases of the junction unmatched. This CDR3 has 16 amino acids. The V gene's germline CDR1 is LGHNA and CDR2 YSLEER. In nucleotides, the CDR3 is TGCGCCAGCAGCCAAGACCCAGCGGGAATGGGAAATGAGCAGTTCTTC. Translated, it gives CASSQDPAGMGNEQFF.

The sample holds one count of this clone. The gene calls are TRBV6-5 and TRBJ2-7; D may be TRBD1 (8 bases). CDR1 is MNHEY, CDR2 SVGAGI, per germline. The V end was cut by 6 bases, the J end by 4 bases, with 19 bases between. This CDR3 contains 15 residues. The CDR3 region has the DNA TGTGCCAGCAGCCCCACCACAGGGGGGGCATACGAGCAGTACTTC. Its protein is CASSPTTGGAYEQYF.

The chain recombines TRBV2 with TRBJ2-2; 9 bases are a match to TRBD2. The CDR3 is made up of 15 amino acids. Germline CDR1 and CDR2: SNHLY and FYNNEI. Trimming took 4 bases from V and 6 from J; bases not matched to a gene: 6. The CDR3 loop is CASSALAGGPGELFF. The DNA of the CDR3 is TGTGCCAGCAGTGCTCTGGCGGGGGGGCCCGGGGAGCTGTTTTTT.

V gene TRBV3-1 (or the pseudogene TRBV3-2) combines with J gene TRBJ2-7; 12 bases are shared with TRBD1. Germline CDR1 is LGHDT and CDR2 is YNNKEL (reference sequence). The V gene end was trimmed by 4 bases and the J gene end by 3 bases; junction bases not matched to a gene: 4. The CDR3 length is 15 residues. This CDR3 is CASSPGTGGVYEQYF. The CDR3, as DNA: TGTGCCAGCAGCCCTGGGACAGGGGGCGTCTACGAGCAGTACTTC.

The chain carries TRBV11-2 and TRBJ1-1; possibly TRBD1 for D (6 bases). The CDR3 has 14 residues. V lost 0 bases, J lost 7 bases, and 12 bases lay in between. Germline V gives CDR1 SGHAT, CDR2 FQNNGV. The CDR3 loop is CASSLDPDSNEAFF. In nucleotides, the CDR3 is TGTGCCAGCAGCTTAGATCCGGACAGTAATGAAGCTTTCTTT.

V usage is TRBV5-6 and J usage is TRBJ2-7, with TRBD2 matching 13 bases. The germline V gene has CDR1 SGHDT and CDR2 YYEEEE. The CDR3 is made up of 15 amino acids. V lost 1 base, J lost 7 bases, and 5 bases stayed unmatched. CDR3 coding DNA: TGTGCCAGCAGCTTGAGACTAGCGGGAGGCGAGGAGCAGTACTTC. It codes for CASSLRLAGGEEQYF.

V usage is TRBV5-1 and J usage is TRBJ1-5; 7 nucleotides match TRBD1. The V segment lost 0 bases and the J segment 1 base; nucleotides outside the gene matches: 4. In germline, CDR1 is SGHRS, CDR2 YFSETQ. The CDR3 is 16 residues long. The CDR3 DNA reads TGCGCCAGCAGCTTGGAGGGGGCCGCGAGCAATCAGCCCCAGCATTTT. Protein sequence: CASSLEGAASNQPQHF.

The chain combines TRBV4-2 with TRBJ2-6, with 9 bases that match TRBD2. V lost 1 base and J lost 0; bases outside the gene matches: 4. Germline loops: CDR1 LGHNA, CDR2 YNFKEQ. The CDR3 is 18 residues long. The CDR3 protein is CASSQGLAEDSGANVLTF. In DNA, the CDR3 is TGTGCCAGCAGCCAAGGACTAGCGGAAGACTCTGGGGCCAACGTCCTGACTTTC.